What follows describes a single T cell receptor beta chain. This entry is derived from a study of technical replicates of blood from several donors. TCRdb keeps only in-frame clones here, not all; method: immunoSEQ multiplex PCR. The sample comprises fewer than 70,000 clones, approximately 94% of which are singletons, and approximately 0.2% rests with the top ten. V was clipped by 0 bases and J by 3 bases, with 10 bases between them. This CDR3 region has 14 residues. Germline CDR1 and CDR2: SGHRS and YFSETQ. This sequence was found in a human donor in good health. This chain joins TRBV5-1 and TRBJ2-7, with a possible D match to TRBD1 (6 bases). Sequenced: T cells isolated from PBMCs. CDR3 nucleotide sequence: TGCGCCAGCAGCTTGGGCAGGGGAGACTACGAGCAGTACTTC. Its translation: CASSLGRGDYEQYF.